One and the same sample provided the 32 T cell receptor beta chains below, sequenced in a study of molecular identifiers for immune sequencing clone quantification. Via MiXCR, TCRdb re-called the PCR reads, giving one row per CDR3 protein. This sample has just under 650,000 distinct CDR3 sequences, with approximately 20% found just once. Material for sequencing was naive CD8+ T cells from blood, with Jurkat cell RNA spiked in. Documented subset: FACS-sorted CD8+CD4-CCR7+CD45RA+ naive T cells. Source of these receptors: a human donor in good health. Some libraries in this study had Jurkat cell RNA spiked in.

About this clonotype itself: One end of the junction varies from germline; a read error may be responsible. This sequence joins TRBV7-2 and TRBJ2-7; no clear D. Germline V gene data show CDR1 as SGHTA and CDR2 as FQGNSA. The CDR3 loop spans 17 amino acids. The DNA for the CDR3 is TGTGCCAGCAGCTTAGGGGCCGGCAGGTGGAGCTCCTACGAGCAATACTTC. Translating it yields CASSLGAGRWSSYEQYF.

As regards this clonotype: This clone may be a read error of a much larger clone one base away. This chain links TRBV23-1 with TRBJ2-1, with 9 nucleotides matching TRBD1. TRBV23-1 is an ORF, with its function uncertain. This CDR3 region has 17 residues. CDR3 nucleotides: TGCGCCAGCAGTCAACCTAGGGACAGGGACCCCTTCAATGAGCAGCTCTTC. Amino acid sequence: CASSQPRDRDPFNEQLF.

This clonotype was recorded many times. The rearrangement joins TRBV5-5 to TRBJ1-5; D gene unclear. Germline V gives CDR1 SGHKS, CDR2 YYEKEE (reference sequence). The CDR3 is made up of 14 amino acids. Trimming took off 0 bases at V and 5 bases at J, with 9 bases between the two ends. For the CDR3, the DNA is TGTGCCAGCAGCTTGGTGGAGGGTCATCAGCCCCAGCATTTT. Its protein is CASSLVEGHQPQHF.

The table lists this clonotype with a few counts. The chain combines TRBV3-1 with TRBJ2-2; TRBD2 matches at 8 bases. Germline CDR1 reads LGHDT; CDR2 reads YNNKEL (reference sequence). The V gene end was trimmed by 0 bases and the J gene end by 6 bases; junction bases not matched to a gene: 6. This CDR3 is 16 amino acids long. The DNA of the CDR3 is TGTGCCAGCAGCCAAGAGGGACGGGAGGGCCCCGGGGAGCTGTTTTTT. Its translation: CASSQEGREGPGELFF.

This clonotype was found many times. The J gene is TRBJ1-5, the V gene TRBV6-6; D is ambiguous. The CDR3 loop spans 12 amino acids. Trimming pared 8 bases from V and 4 bases from J, leaving 9 bases between. From germline, CDR1 is MNHNY and CDR2 SVGAGI (reference sequence). As DNA, the CDR3 is TGTGCCAGCTTTTCCGGGAATCAGCCCCAGCATTTT. Residues: CASFSGNQPQHF.

This clonotype showed up many times. The DNA of the CDR3 is TGTGCCAGCAGTTTGATCGTTCGGGGGGGTAATGAAGCTTTCTTT. Its protein is CASSLIVRGGNEAFF. This chain uses TRBV28 with TRBJ1-1; the D gene is possibly TRBD1 (5 bases). Germline V lookup: CDR1 MDHEN, CDR2 SYDVKM. This CDR3 comprises 15 residues. Trimming took off 3 bases at V and 7 bases at J, with 18 bases between the two ends.

The sample holds many counts of this clonotype. The rearrangement uses TRBV12-3 or TRBV12-4 and TRBJ1-5, with 7 bases matching TRBD1. The CDR3 is 15 residues long. After removal of 6 bases from V and 1 base from J, the junction contained 6 bases not matched to a gene. CDR3 in amino acids: CASSYTGESNQPQHF. The CDR3 region has the DNA TGTGCCAGCAGCTATACAGGGGAAAGCAATCAGCCCCAGCATTTT.

The rearrangement links TRBV12-5 to TRBJ2-3, with 12 nucleotides matching TRBD1. The germline CDR1 and CDR2 sequences are LGHNT and FRNRAP. The CDR3 length is 16 residues. V gave up 1 base and J gave up 9 bases; unmatched junction bases: 8. In DNA form, the CDR3 reads TGTGCTAGTGGTTTGGACCGGGACAGGGGGCAGTCGACGCAGTATTTT. Translated, it gives CASGLDRDRGQSTQYF.

This clonotype was counted many times. The rearrangement links TRBV19 to TRBJ2-4; 9 nucleotides line up with TRBD1. The V gene's germline CDR1 is LNHDA and CDR2 SQIVND (reference sequence). Trimming cost V 3 bases and J 0 bases; bases outside gene matches: 3. The CDR3 contains 16 residues. In DNA, the CDR3 is TGTGCCAGTAGTATGGACAGGGGAATAGCCAAAAACATTCAGTACTTC. This gives the protein CASSMDRGIAKNIQYF.

To note about this clonotype: A much larger clone differs from this one at a single base, so this may be a read error. The rearrangement uses TRBV5-1 and TRBJ2-5; no reliable D call. Per the germline V gene, CDR1 is SGHRS and CDR2 is YFSETQ. This CDR3 is 14 amino acids long. In DNA form, the CDR3 reads TGCACCAGCAGCTTGGGCGCCAGAGGAGAGACCCAGTACTTC. Translating gives CTSSLGARGETQYF.

The chain joins TRBV7-9 to TRBJ2-1, with D uncertain. Between the trimmed V and J ends, which lost 4 bases and 7 bases, there was a span of 17 bases. CDR3 length equals 15 residues. CDR1 SEHNR and CDR2 FQNEAQ come from the germline V gene (reference sequence). CDR3 sequence reads: CASSSPVGLGNEQFF. The CDR3 DNA is TGTGCCAGCAGCTCCCCGGTGGGCCTCGGGAATGAGCAGTTCTTC.

The sample holds a few counts of this clonotype. This likely traces to a read error, being one base from a far larger clone. The conserved phenylalanine or tryptophan is not found at the CDR3 terminus, so this likely reflects a read error. The chain joins TRBV27 to TRBJ2-7; no firm D call. Trimming removed 6 bases from V and 0 bases from J, with 6 bases in between. CDR1 and CDR2 (germline): MNHEY, SMNVEV (reference sequence). CDR3 size: 12 residues. CDR3 residues: CASSLSSYEQYY. The CDR3 DNA reads as TGTGCCAGCAGCCTAAGCTCCTACGAGCAGTACTAC.

This clonotype has ten or more counts. V is TRBV12-3 or TRBV12-4 and J is TRBJ2-6; the D is unclear. CDR3 length: 16 residues. V shed 3 bases and J shed 0 bases, with 9 bases lying between them. Here the CDR3 reads CASSFLQFSGANVLTF. Here the CDR3 DNA reads TGTGCCAGCAGTTTCTTACAGTTCTCTGGGGCCAACGTCCTGACTTTC.

This clonotype was picked up many times. The J gene is TRBJ1-1, the V gene TRBV2, with 7 bases fitting TRBD1. V lost 6 bases to trimming and J lost 4 bases; unmatched junction nucleotides: 5. This CDR3 region has 13 residues. Germline V lookup: CDR1 SNHLY, CDR2 FYNNEI. The CDR3 DNA reads TGTGCCAGCAGGAACAGGGGCAGCACTGAAGCTTTCTTT. Residues: CASRNRGSTEAFF.

As concerns this clonotype: Being one base from a much bigger clone, this may be a read error. The rearrangement uses TRBV19 and TRBJ2-4; 7 bases line up with TRBD2. The V segment lost 1 base and the J segment 8 bases; nucleotides outside the gene matches: 8. Germline CDR1 LNHDA, CDR2 SQIVND (reference sequence). This CDR3 has 15 amino acids. The DNA of the CDR3 is TGTGCCAGTAGTATAGGGACTAGATCCCAAGACATTCAGTACTTC. Amino acid sequence: CASSIGTRSQDIQYF. Full variable domain (outside the CDR3, taken from reference TRBV19 and TRBJ2-4): DGGITQSPKYLFRKEGQNVTLSCEQNLNHDAMYWYRQDPGQGLRLIYYSQIVNDFQKGDIAEGYSVSREKKESFPLTVTSAQKNPTAFYLCASSIGTRSQDIQYFGAGTRLSVL.

This clonotype was seen a handful of times. The chain joins TRBV5-8 to TRBJ1-5, with D perhaps matching TRBD1 (6 bases). The CDR3 contains 20 residues. Germline CDR1 is SGHTS and CDR2 is YDEGEE. The V end was cut by 5 bases, the J end by 11 bases, with 38 bases between. The CDR3: CASRPAVEGVGTPGEYTQHF. CDR3 in DNA: TGTGCCAGCAGACCCGCCGTAGAGGGGGTCGGAACCCCAGGGGAGTATACCCAGCATTTT.

Many counts were recorded for this clonotype. This sequence joins TRBV15 and TRBJ2-3, with D tentatively TRBD1 or TRBD2 (6 bases each). The CDR3 spans 17 residues. V was pared by 3 bases and J by 4 bases, with 20 bases between. The V gene's germline CDR1 is LNHNV and CDR2 YYDKDF (reference sequence). CDR3 nucleotides: TGTGCCACCAGCAGTACAGAGGGGGGCGCGGCTTCAGATACGCAGTATTTT. This sequence encodes CATSSTEGGAASDTQYF.

This clonotype was seen a handful of times. J is TRBJ1-4 and V is TRBV28; D gene ambiguous. The V gene's germline CDR1 is MDHEN and CDR2 SYDVKM. This CDR3 has 14 residues. V lost 3 bases, J lost 7 bases, and 12 bases lay in between. The DNA of the CDR3 is TGTGCCAGCAGTTTTAGCGGGCAGGCTGAAAAACTGTTTTTT. The encoded protein is CASSFSGQAEKLFF.

Regarding this clonotype: This may stem from a read error, because a much larger clone lies one nucleotide away. The conserved final phenylalanine or tryptophan is absent from the CDR3, which likely points to a read error. J is TRBJ2-3 and V is TRBV30; no clear D gene. Per the germline V gene, CDR1 is GTSNPN and CDR2 is SVGIG (reference sequence). This CDR3 is built from 13 residues. V was shortened by 2 bases and J by 6 bases, with 12 bases between the two germline ends. The DNA for the CDR3 is TGTGCCTGGAGTAAACTCAACCCGGATACGCAGTATTCT. This gives the protein CAWSKLNPDTQYS.

Worth noting for this clonotype: Since no conserved phenylalanine or tryptophan closes the CDR3, a read error is the likely cause. The chain links TRBV12-3 or TRBV12-4 to TRBJ2-5; no definite D call. V lost 9 bases, J lost 0 bases, and 14 bases lay in between. The CDR3 is made up of 14 amino acids. The CDR3 sequence is CASSESVYQETQYY. The CDR3 region has the DNA TGTGCCAGTTCAGAATCAGTGTACCAAGAGACCCAGTACTAC.

This clonotype occurred many times. The chain employs TRBV7-9 and TRBJ1-5; 8 nucleotides agree with TRBD1. With 4 bases clipped from V and 5 bases from J, the junction kept 4 bases outside the gene matches. The CDR3 runs to 14 residues. The V gene's germline CDR1 is SEHNR and CDR2 FQNEAQ (reference sequence). The CDR3 nucleotides read TGTGCCAGCAGCTACACAGGGGGAGATCAGCCCCAGCATTTT. It specifies CASSYTGGDQPQHF.

A word on this clonotype: A read error may explain this, as a much larger clone is one base away. DNA for the CDR3: TGCAGTGCTAGAGGTCGGGCGTCATCGGTCACCGGGGAGCTGTTTTTT. It is translated as CSARGRASSVTGELFF. The chain is built from TRBV20-1 and TRBJ2-2, with unresolved D. The ends were cut back, 1 base at V and 4 bases at J, with 16 bases in the middle. Germline CDR1 reads DFQATT; CDR2 reads SNEGSKA (reference sequence). CDR3 length: 16 amino acids.

A word on this clonotype: A much larger clone differs by one base, so this may be a read error. CDR3 residues: CATSATDRGRPYEQYF. The DNA of the CDR3 is TGTGCCACCAGCGCTACGGACAGGGGACGGCCCTACGAGCAGTACTTC. The chain employs TRBV15 and TRBJ2-7, with 9 bases identical to TRBD1. The V and J ends lost 5 bases and 2 bases, in that order; junction bases with no gene match: 10. Germline values: CDR1 LNHNV, CDR2 YYDKDF (reference sequence). This CDR3 has 16 residues.

The chain couples TRBV27 to TRBJ2-3; weak D call: TRBD2 (6 bases). This CDR3 is 13 amino acids long. The ends were cut back, 7 bases at V and 3 bases at J, with 11 bases in the middle. Germline values: CDR1 MNHEY, CDR2 SMNVEV (reference sequence). CDR3 region: CASTSAITDTQYF. The CDR3 DNA reads TGTGCCAGCACTAGCGCAATTACAGATACGCAGTATTTT.

This clonotype was counted only a few times. CDR3 amino acids: CASSPGTPGGTEAFF. The CDR3 nucleotides are TGTGCCAGCAGCCCTGGGACGCCTGGGGGGACTGAAGCTTTCTTT. This chain uses TRBV7-3 with TRBJ1-1; weak D call: TRBD1 (5 bases). Between the trimmed V and J ends, which lost 5 bases and 5 bases, there was a span of 18 bases. CDR1 is SGHTA, CDR2 FQGTGA, per germline. The CDR3 loop spans 15 amino acids.

The V and J genes are TRBV10-1 and TRBJ2-3; 7 nucleotides match TRBD1. Trimming removed 7 bases from V and 3 bases from J; junction bases left unmatched: 22. CDR1 is WNHNN and CDR2 is SYGVQD in the germline V gene (reference sequence). The CDR3 runs to 19 residues. CDR3: CASIKRGRVALGTTDTQYF. The DNA of the CDR3 is TGCGCCAGCATCAAAAGGGGGCGCGTTGCATTGGGCACGACAGATACGCAGTATTTT.

Many counts were recorded for this clonotype. The chain uses TRBV28 and TRBJ2-2; TRBD1 is a possible D gene (5 bases). V was trimmed by 4 bases and J by 1 base, leaving 10 bases between them. This CDR3 contains 15 residues. In germline, CDR1 is MDHEN, CDR2 SYDVKM. CDR3 sequence: CASSSYDRNTGELFF. CDR3 nucleotides: TGTGCCAGCAGTTCCTACGACAGGAACACCGGGGAGCTGTTTTTT.

V gene TRBV10-3 combines with J gene TRBJ2-7, with D unresolved. The V and J ends lost 0 bases and 2 bases respectively, with 14 bases between them. CDR1 is ENHRY and CDR2 is SYGVKD in the germline V gene. The CDR3 is 16 amino acids. The CDR3 loop reads CAISESMLGNTYEQYF. The CDR3 coding sequence is TGTGCCATCAGTGAGTCGATGTTGGGGAACACCTACGAGCAGTACTTC.

The genes are TRBV28 and TRBJ2-2; maybe TRBD2 (5 bases). The V end lost 1 base, the J end lost 6 bases, and 12 bases lay between the germline ends. The CDR3 length is 15 residues. CDR1 and CDR2 (germline): MDHEN, SYDVKM. The CDR3 protein is CASSLFPTNSGELFF. As DNA, the CDR3 is TGTGCCAGCAGTTTATTCCCGACTAATTCCGGGGAGCTGTTTTTT. Supplemented by reference TRBV28 and TRBJ2-2, the full variable domain reads DVKVTQSSRYLVKRTGEKVFLECVQDMDHENMFWYRQDPGLGLRLIYFSYDVKMKEKGDIPEGYSVSREKKERFSLILESASTNQTSMYLCASSLFPTNSGELFFGEGSRLTVL.

The chain has TRBV20-1 and TRBJ2-1; 16 nucleotides align to TRBD2. V dropped 0 bases and J dropped 7; count of bases not matched to a gene: 9. Looked up from germline, CDR1 is DFQATT and CDR2 is SNEGSKA (reference sequence). This CDR3 region has 18 residues. CDR3 in DNA: TGCAGTGCTAGAGATGGGACTAGCGGGGGGGGGGCCCGAAATGAGCAGTTCTTC. Encoded protein: CSARDGTSGGGARNEQFF.

Of note for this clonotype: Being one base from a much bigger clone, this may be a read error. This chain connects TRBV25-1 to TRBJ2-7, with D possibly called TRBD1 or TRBD2 (5 bases each). This CDR3 is built from 14 residues. Trimming removed 10 bases at V and 2 bases at J, with 18 bases between. Looked up from germline, CDR1 is MGHDK and CDR2 is SYGVNS. The CDR3 region has the DNA TGTGCCAATACCGGGTGGGGGAGCCCCTACGAGCAGTACTTC. Translated, it gives CANTGWGSPYEQYF.

This clonotype was seen only once. Compared with germline, one end of the junction differs, possibly owing to a read error. The chain is built from TRBV27 and TRBJ2-5; either TRBD1 or TRBD2 may fit D (5 bases each). Per germline, CDR1 MNHEY and CDR2 SMNVEV (reference sequence). The CDR3 length is 14 residues. CDR3 bases: TGTGTCAGCAGTTTGTCGGGACCACAAGAGACCCAGTACTTC. Translation gives CVSSLSGPQETQYF.